This entry describes one T cell receptor (beta chain). No antigen is known for it. This entry comes from a study of cytomegalovirus exposure and HLA in healthy donors. Study background: The Caucasian-associated ancestry cluster contained 81% of the 398 genotyped donors.

The PCR was carried out with 60 Vbeta primers and 13 Jbeta primers. The table came from immunoSEQ multiplex PCR; TCRdb's copy has only in-frame clones and leaves some out. The repertoire holds 98,000 or so clones, approximately 71% seen once, with 7.5% to 9% in the top ten. Losses at the gene ends were 4 bases for V and 7 bases for J; bases not matched to a gene: 11. Germline assignment: CDR1 SGDLS and CDR2 YYNGEE. This CDR3 is 16 amino acids long. Findings of the study overall: An ancestry cluster, one associated with Asian ancestry, reportedly showed fewer N-insertions than the approximately 670-donor mean in a later analysis. When the data were analyzed later, several of the most significant clusters appeared to be linked to common viral pathogens.

Sequencing was done on a sample of PBMCs. The rearrangement links TRBV9 to TRBJ1-6; 7 bases agree with TRBD1. The clonotype comes from a female donor in good health and CMV-seronegative. The CDR3 is CASSPRQGLGNSPLHF. The CDR3 region has the DNA TGTGCCAGCAGCCCACGACAGGGACTAGGGAATTCACCCCTCCACTTT.